This T cell receptor (beta chain) was sequenced for a study of T cell repertoires in cytomegalovirus infection. Findings and caveats of the study: Pooled public TCR beta family frequency picked out CMV carriers with the relevant HLA.

MiXCR, applied by TCRdb to the reads, yields one record per CDR3 protein. This table holds 150,000 to 200,000 distinct CDR3 sequences, roughly an eighth found once. Of note for this clonotype: The antigen remains unidentified.

This CDR3 is 14 amino acids long. V lost 1 base and J 8 bases, leaving 14 bases between the germline ends. The chain couples TRBV12-3 or TRBV12-4 to TRBJ1-2; no firm D call. This sequence was found in a human donor in good health (CMV status not recorded). Some clones in this sample may be carry-over from other donors' samples. The sequenced sample was PBMCs. CDR3 region: CASSLGQPTGGYTF. Written as DNA, the CDR3 is TGTGCCAGCAGTTTAGGACAACCAACGGGGGGCTACACCTTC.